This paragraph reports one TCR beta chain. The sample belongs to a study of T-cell memory formation after mild COVID-19. Turning to the study itself: Largely donor-specific sequence clusters came from a couple of donors.

Libraries for TCRalpha and TCRbeta carried sample barcodes and unique molecular identifiers via 5'RACE. A single record per CDR3 protein comes from TCRdb applying MiXCR to the 5' RACE reads. The sample lists around 200,000 distinct CDR3 sequences, approximately 18% seen once, with roughly 3.9% in the top ten. The source of this sequence is a man between 18 and 35 years old who had mild COVID-19 (a few samples of this study predate the infection). Cell type and time point are not known. The sequencing input was PBMCs or a T cell subset sorted from them (not recorded which).

Here the CDR3 reads CSARLAGVMDTQYF. The CDR3 coding sequence is TGCAGTGCTAGGTTGGCGGGGGTGATGGATACGCAGTATTTT. The chain employs TRBV20-1 and TRBJ2-3; 7 bases align to TRBD2. The V and J ends lost 3 bases and 6 bases, in that order; junction bases with no gene match: 9. The CDR3 is made up of 14 amino acids. Germline CDR1 and CDR2: DFQATT and SNEGSKA (reference sequence).